This T cell receptor beta chain was obtained from a study of blood T cell repertoires in COVID-19. About the study: T cells, B-cell-depleted T cells, or PBMCs provided the cDNA or gDNA that served as material.

Remarks on this clone: In the same sample, other DNA sequences code for this CDR3.

Individuals aged 18 to 89 years were recruited from approximately 22 US areas. Donors in Cohort 3 counted as recovered after two negative PCRs, clearance, or symptom resolution. Under the authors' procedure: For nucleated cells, counts were estimated from reference gene primer amplification. Libraries were prepared by immunoSEQ multiplex PCR; TCRdb keeps only in-frame clonotypes and omits some of them. The V and J calls and clone size were taken over from that table, and D and trimming were inferred from the DNA. This table holds fewer than 600,000 clones, 88% found once. Germline values: CDR1 MNHEY, CDR2 SVGAGI. The CDR3 spans 14 residues. V dropped 6 bases and J dropped 0; count of bases not matched to a gene: 4.

V usage is TRBV6-5 and J usage is TRBJ1-1; TRBD1 matches 7 bases. The TCR sequence derives from a woman between 35 and 50 years old who had recovered from COVID-19. The sample was PBMCs or T cells enriched from blood (not recorded which). The CDR3 protein is CASSRDRVNTEAFF. The CDR3, as DNA: TGTGCCAGCAGCAGGGACAGAGTGAACACTGAAGCTTTCTTT.